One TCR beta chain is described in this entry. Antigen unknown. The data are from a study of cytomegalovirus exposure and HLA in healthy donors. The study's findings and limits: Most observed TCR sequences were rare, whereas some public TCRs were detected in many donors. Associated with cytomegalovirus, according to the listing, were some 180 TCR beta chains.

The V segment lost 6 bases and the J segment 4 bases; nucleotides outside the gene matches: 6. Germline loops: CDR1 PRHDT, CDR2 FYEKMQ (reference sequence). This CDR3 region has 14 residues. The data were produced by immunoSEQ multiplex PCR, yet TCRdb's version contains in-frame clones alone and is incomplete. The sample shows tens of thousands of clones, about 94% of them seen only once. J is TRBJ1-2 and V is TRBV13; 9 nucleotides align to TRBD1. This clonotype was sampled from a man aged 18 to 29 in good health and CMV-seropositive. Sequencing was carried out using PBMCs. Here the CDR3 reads CASRRTGEGYGYTF. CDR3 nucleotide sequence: TGTGCCAGCAGACGGACAGGGGAGGGCTATGGCTACACCTTC.